The rows below give T cell receptor beta chains drawn from one sample of a study of tumor-infiltrating T cells and Merkel cell polyomavirus. Profiling relied on immunoSEQ multiplex PCR, and the TCRdb table lists in-frame clones only, not all of them. This table has 25,000 or so clones, around nine tenths appearing once. The sequenced sample consisted of lymph node tissue. These receptors were taken from a man aged 50 or older with Merkel cell carcinoma. Both conserved end residues are part of each CDR3. Fields, in order: CDR3 protein, CDR3 DNA, V gene, D gene, clone size, J gene. The D gene is left open where the match is weak. Clone size appears in some rows only: once, few, many, or a class for an expanded clone.

CDR3aa: CSVQKEGGFEGYTF; CDR3nt: TGCAGCGTCCAAAAAGAGGGGGGGTTCGAAGGCTACACCTTC; v_gene: TRBV29-1; d_gene: NA; abundance: NA; j_gene: TRBJ1-2
CDR3aa: CASSLLTGTDITNYGYTF; CDR3nt: TGTGCCAGCAGCTTACTCACCGGGACAGACATCACTAACTATGGCTACACCTTC; v_gene: TRBV5-8; d_gene: TRBD1; abundance: NA; j_gene: TRBJ1-2
CDR3aa: CASSSGDKKAFF; CDR3nt: TGTGCCAGCAGTTCGGGAGACAAGAAAGCTTTCTTT; v_gene: TRBV28; d_gene: NA; abundance: NA; j_gene: TRBJ1-1
CDR3aa: CASSARGSTNEKLFF; CDR3nt: TGTGCCAGCAGTGCCCGGGGTTCAACTAATGAAAAACTGTTTTTT; v_gene: TRBV2; d_gene: NA; abundance: NA; j_gene: TRBJ1-4
CDR3aa: CASSLPGQGRTEAFF; CDR3nt: TGTGCCAGTAGTCTCCCGGGACAGGGTAGGACTGAAGCTTTCTTT; v_gene: TRBV19; d_gene: TRBD1; abundance: once; j_gene: TRBJ1-1
CDR3aa: CASRSGLAGFYEQYF; CDR3nt: TGTGCCAGCAGATCGGGACTAGCGGGGTTTTACGAGCAGTACTTC; v_gene: TRBV28; d_gene: TRBD2; abundance: NA; j_gene: TRBJ2-7
CDR3aa: CASSWGGQYQETQYF; CDR3nt: TGTGCCAGCAGCTGGGGAGGGCAGTACCAAGAGACCCAGTACTTC; v_gene: TRBV5-5; d_gene: TRBD2; abundance: NA; j_gene: TRBJ2-5
CDR3aa: CASSPDSSTYNEQFF; CDR3nt: TGTGCCAGCAGCCCGGACTCTAGCACCTACAATGAGCAGTTCTTC; v_gene: TRBV6-5; d_gene: NA; abundance: NA; j_gene: TRBJ2-1
CDR3aa: CSIRTGTGFSEQYF; CDR3nt: TGCAGCATCCGAACCGGGACAGGTTTTTCCGAGCAGTACTTC; v_gene: TRBV29-1; d_gene: TRBD1; abundance: NA; j_gene: TRBJ2-7
CDR3aa: CASSSGQGTDTQYF; CDR3nt: TGTGCCAGCAGCTCCGGACAGGGAACAGATACGCAGTATTTT; v_gene: TRBV28; d_gene: TRBD1; abundance: NA; j_gene: TRBJ2-3
CDR3aa: CASSPAAETQYF; CDR3nt: TGTGCCAGCAGCCCTGCGGCGGAGACCCAGTACTTC; v_gene: TRBV5-5; d_gene: NA; abundance: NA; j_gene: TRBJ2-5